This entry is about one T cell receptor beta chain. The germline V and J ends were trimmed by 2 bases and 1 base, with 9 bases remaining between them. The CDR3 totals 14 residues. Germline CDR1 reads SGHTS; CDR2 reads YDEGEE. This sample is part of a study of blood T cell repertoires in COVID-19. As processed by the authors: Scientists estimated how many nucleated cells there were by amplifying reference gene primers. Repertoires were generated with immunoSEQ multiplex PCR, while TCRdb's copy carries only in-frame clones and drops some. From that table come the V and J calls and clone size; the DNA was used to work out D and trimming. Of about 320,000 clones listed, approximately 88% are singletons. Individuals drawn from 24 US areas were roughly 18 to 100 years old. Cohorts were based on clinical histories the participants reported. Recovery among Cohort 3 donors was established by two negative PCRs, clearance, or symptom resolution.

The sequenced sample consisted of PBMCs or T cells enriched from blood (not recorded which). The chain joins TRBV5-8 to TRBJ1-1; tentatively, D is TRBD1 (6 bases). The clonotype originates from a man aged 30 to 39 who had recovered from COVID-19. DNA for the CDR3: TGTGCCAGCAGCTTAAGGGGGAGGAACACTGAAGCTTTCTTT. This sequence encodes CASSLRGRNTEAFF. The whole variable domain, remainder taken from reference TRBV5-8 and TRBJ1-1, is EAGVTQSPTHLIKTRGQQATLRCSPISGHTSVYWYQQALGLGLQFLLWYDEGEERNRGNFPPRFSGRQFPNYSSELNVNALELEDSALYLCASSLRGRNTEAFFGQGTRLTVV.